This entry lists 25 T cell receptor beta chains sequenced from one sample in a study of OX40 agonist ivuxolimab in advanced cancers. The assay was immunoSEQ multiplex PCR, and TCRdb's table has in-frame clones only and misses some. The repertoire holds roughly 58,000 clones, with 75% to 90% as singletons. Specimen: CD4+ or CD8+ T cells sorted from blood, collected in a trial of the OX40 agonist ivuxolimab. Receptor source: an adult with an advanced solid tumor such as melanoma, head and neck, liver or kidney cancer.

The chain couples TRBV19 to TRBJ1-3; TRBD1 is a possible D gene (5 bases). CDR1 and CDR2 from the germline V gene are LNHDA and SQIVND (reference sequence). The CDR3 consists of 14 residues. Trimming took off 10 bases at V and 1 base at J, with 14 bases between the two ends. CDR3 residues: CATKRGESGNTIYF. For the CDR3, the DNA is TGTGCCACAAAGAGGGGAGAATCTGGAAACACCATATATTTT. The entire variable domain, with the rest obtained from reference TRBV19 and TRBJ1-3, is as follows: DGGITQSPKYLFRKEGQNVTLSCEQNLNHDAMYWYRQDPGQGLRLIYYSQIVNDFQKGDIAEGYSVSREKKESFPLTVTSAQKNPTAFYLCATKRGESGNTIYFGEGSWLTVV.

The sample holds a few counts of this clone. The chain uses TRBV4-3 and TRBJ2-7; 9 nucleotides align to TRBD1. With V trimmed by 3 bases and J by 3 bases, 9 bases remained unmatched. CDR1 and CDR2 from the germline V gene are LGHNA and YSLEER. The CDR3 has 16 amino acids. The CDR3 region is CASSHVTGGIRYEQYF. As DNA, the CDR3 is TGCGCCAGCAGCCATGTCACAGGGGGCATCCGCTACGAGCAGTACTTC.

The chain carries TRBV6-6 and TRBJ2-7; 9 bases agree with TRBD1. The J segment lost 2 bases and the V segment lost 6 bases, leaving 5 bases of the junction unmatched. The CDR3 totals 14 residues. Germline V gene sequence: CDR1 MNHNY, CDR2 SVGAGI (reference sequence). CDR3 amino acids: CASSLRQGAYEQYF. The CDR3 region has the DNA TGTGCCAGCAGCCTTCGACAGGGGGCCTACGAGCAGTACTTC.

This clone was observed a handful of times. The CDR3: CASRRPTGNTGELFF. The CDR3, as DNA: TGTGCCAGCAGGCGTCCGACGGGAAACACCGGGGAGCTGTTTTTT. The V and J genes are TRBV2 and TRBJ2-2; D might be TRBD2 (5 bases). The V end was cut by 6 bases, the J end by 2 bases, with 13 bases between. Germline lookup yields CDR1 SNHLY and CDR2 FYNNEI. This CDR3 is built from 15 residues.

The table lists this clone with a count of one. This chain joins TRBV9 and TRBJ2-1; 10 bases match TRBD2. The CDR3 totals 20 residues. Per germline, CDR1 SGDLS and CDR2 YYNGEE. J was trimmed by 0 bases and V by 4 bases; bases with no gene match: 16. The CDR3 DNA reads TGTGCCAGCAGCCCGAGGGGACATATGGCTAGCGGGAGCTCCTACAATGAGCAGTTCTTC. It yields the protein CASSPRGHMASGSSYNEQFF. The variable domain in full, completed from reference TRBV9 and TRBJ2-1, reads DSGVTQTPKHLITATGQRVTLRCSPRSGDLSVYWYQQSLDQGLQFLIQYYNGEERAKGNILERFSAQQFPDLHSELNLSSLELGDSALYFCASSPRGHMASGSSYNEQFFGPGTRLTVL.

The chain joins TRBV4-1 to TRBJ2-5; 10 nucleotides agree with TRBD2. The junction had 7 bases not matched to a gene; V was cut back by 3 bases and J by 3 bases. The CDR3 consists of 16 residues. Germline lookup yields CDR1 MGHRA and CDR2 YSYEKL. The CDR3 sequence: CASSQGPGTSEETQYF. CDR3 sequence (DNA): TGCGCCAGCAGCCAGGGTCCCGGGACTAGCGAAGAGACCCAGTACTTC.

This clone has just a few counts. The CDR3, as DNA: TGTGCCAGCAGCCGAGACAAGACAGGCCTGAAACTGTTTTTT. It encodes CASSRDKTGLKLFF. The chain joins TRBV7-9 to TRBJ1-4, with a weak D call TRBD1 (6 bases). V was trimmed by 5 bases and J by 11 bases, leaving 18 bases between them. This CDR3 spans 14 amino acids. Germline values: CDR1 SEHNR, CDR2 FQNEAQ (reference sequence).

This chain uses TRBV30 with TRBJ2-1; 11 nucleotides line up with TRBD2. V shed 5 bases, J shed 9 bases, and the junction held 9 bases outside the gene matches. The CDR3 spans 14 residues. Germline V CDR1 and CDR2: GTSNPN, SVGIG (reference sequence). CDR3 sequence (DNA): TGTGCCTGGGGTATGACTAGCGGGACTTCTGAGCAGTTCTTC. It translates to CAWGMTSGTSEQFF.

The chain joins TRBV7-2 to TRBJ2-1, with D tentatively TRBD1 (6 bases). The V end was cut by 5 bases, the J end by 5 bases, with 13 bases between. CDR1 and CDR2 (germline): SGHTA, FQGNSA. CDR3 length equals 14 residues. CDR3 bases: TGTGCCAGCAGCAAGGGGTCAGGGGACAATGAGCAGTTCTTC. As protein: CASSKGSGDNEQFF.

The chain links TRBV29-1 to TRBJ2-1; D may be TRBD2 (5 bases). With 4 bases removed from V and 8 bases from J, the gap between germline ends came to 24 bases. The germline CDR1 and CDR2 sequences are SQVTM and ANQGSEA. The CDR3 consists of 16 residues. CDR3 in amino acids: CSVAHSIVEVDDEQFF. The CDR3 coding sequence is TGCAGCGTTGCCCACTCAATAGTGGAGGTTGACGATGAGCAGTTCTTC.

The rearrangement joins TRBV10-3 to TRBJ2-5; maybe TRBD2 (6 bases). From germline, CDR1 is ENHRY and CDR2 SYGVKD. The CDR3 loop spans 13 amino acids. V was shortened by 10 bases and J by 4 bases, with 16 bases between the two germline ends. DNA of the CDR3: TGTGCCACAGGGCGGGGTAGTGGAGAGACCCAGTACTTC. The encoded protein is CATGRGSGETQYF.

V usage is TRBV7-9 and J usage is TRBJ1-2; 9 positions match TRBD1. Germline trimming cut 5 bases from V and 7 bases from J; bases unmatched to any gene: 11. CDR1 is SEHNR, CDR2 FQNEAQ, per germline (reference sequence). The CDR3 runs to 15 residues. The CDR3, as DNA: TGTGCCAGCAGCCGACCGGGACAGGGATTGGGTGGCTACACCTTC. Protein product: CASSRPGQGLGGYTF.

This sequence joins TRBV19 and TRBJ2-1, with 13 bases identical to TRBD2. The CDR3 has 17 residues. V shed 5 bases and J 5 bases; nucleotides not matched to a gene: 9. Germline lookup yields CDR1 LNHDA and CDR2 SQIVND (reference sequence). DNA of the CDR3: TGTGCCAGTAGTCCCCGGACTAGCGGGAGAAGGGACAATGAGCAGTTCTTC. It codes for CASSPRTSGRRDNEQFF. The entire variable domain, with the rest obtained from reference TRBV19 and TRBJ2-1, is as follows: DGGITQSPKYLFRKEGQNVTLSCEQNLNHDAMYWYRQDPGQGLRLIYYSQIVNDFQKGDIAEGYSVSREKKESFPLTVTSAQKNPTAFYLCASSPRTSGRRDNEQFFGPGTRLTVL.

The genes are TRBV19 and TRBJ2-2, with 15 bases fitting TRBD2. Germline V gives CDR1 LNHDA, CDR2 SQIVND (reference sequence). Trimming cost V 6 bases and J 1 base; bases outside gene matches: 15. The CDR3 contains 21 residues. CDR3 sequence (DNA): TGTGCCAGTAGCCGCCCCCCGCTTAGGGGACTAGCGGGAGGGAACACCGGGGAGCTGTTTTTT. Translating gives CASSRPPLRGLAGGNTGELFF.

The chain links TRBV11-2 to TRBJ1-2, with 9 bases aligning to TRBD1. J was trimmed by 8 bases and V by 3 bases; bases with no gene match: 13. Germline lookup yields CDR1 SGHAT and CDR2 FQNNGV. The CDR3 covers 16 residues. CDR3 in DNA: TGTGCCAGCAGCTTGATCCGGGACAGGGTTGCGGGAGGCTACACCTTC. Encoded protein: CASSLIRDRVAGGYTF.

The J gene is TRBJ2-1, the V gene TRBV4-2, with 8 bases lining up with TRBD2. Germline V gene lookup returns CDR1 LGHNA and CDR2 YNFKEQ. The CDR3 covers 17 residues. With V trimmed by 1 base and J by 7 bases, 12 bases remained unmatched. The CDR3 DNA follows: TGTGCCAGCAGCCAAGTTCTCGGCCCAGCGGGAGTGAATGAGCAGTTCTTC. Translation gives CASSQVLGPAGVNEQFF.

V is TRBV27 and J is TRBJ2-1; 7 nucleotides agree with TRBD1. Losses at the gene ends were 8 bases for V and 2 bases for J; bases not matched to a gene: 9. The CDR3 consists of 15 residues. CDR1 is MNHEY, CDR2 SMNVEV, per germline (reference sequence). CDR3 in DNA: TGTGCCAGCTCCGTACCCGGGACAGCCTACAATGAGCAGTTCTTC. It specifies CASSVPGTAYNEQFF.

The chain employs TRBV4-2 and TRBJ2-1, with 10 bases identical to TRBD1. Losses at the gene ends were 4 bases for V and 5 bases for J; bases not matched to a gene: 5. There are 15 residues in the CDR3. CDR1 LGHNA and CDR2 YNFKEQ come from the germline V gene. CDR3 sequence reads: CASSRRDRGNNEQFF. CDR3 DNA sequence: TGTGCCAGCAGCCGCCGGGACAGGGGTAACAATGAGCAGTTCTTC.

The genes are TRBV6-1 and TRBJ2-1, with D perhaps matching TRBD1 or TRBD2 (5 bases each). The CDR3 covers 14 residues. V gave up 2 bases and J gave up 8 bases, with 13 bases separating them. Germline CDR1 and CDR2: MNHNS and SASEGT. The DNA for the CDR3 is TGTGCCAGCAGTGAAATTCGGGGCATCTATGAGCAGTTCTTC. It is translated as CASSEIRGIYEQFF.

This chain joins TRBV18 and TRBJ2-3; a possible D gene is TRBD2 (5 bases). This CDR3 has 14 amino acids. Between the trimmed V and J ends, which lost 6 bases and 1 base, there was a span of 11 bases. Looked up from germline, CDR1 is KGHSH and CDR2 is LQKENI. This CDR3 reads CASSPGIGTDTQYF. The CDR3 DNA follows: TGTGCCAGCTCTCCGGGGATCGGCACAGATACGCAGTATTTT.

The chain links TRBV5-1 to TRBJ2-7, with TRBD2 matching 13 bases. The V segment lost 4 bases and the J segment 5 bases; nucleotides outside the gene matches: 6. The CDR3 covers 15 residues. Germline V CDR1 and CDR2: SGHRS, YFSETQ. CDR3 sequence reads: CASSQGLAGMNEQYF. CDR3 bases: TGCGCCAGCAGCCAGGGACTAGCGGGAATGAACGAGCAGTACTTC.

V and J are TRBV2 and TRBJ2-3; D gene uncertain. Trimming left V 2 bases short and J 4 bases short, with 7 bases between. The CDR3 contains 13 residues. Germline CDR1 and CDR2: SNHLY and FYNNEI. CDR3 region: CASSESLADTQYF. CDR3 DNA sequence: TGTGCCAGCAGTGAAAGTTTGGCAGATACGCAGTATTTT. The full variable domain, with the rest looked up from reference TRBV2 and TRBJ2-3, is EPEVTQTPSHQVTQMGQEVILRCVPISNHLYFYWYRQILGQKVEFLVSFYNNEISEKSEIFDDQFSVERPDGSNFTLKIRSTKLEDSAMYFCASSESLADTQYFGPGTRLTVL.

This clone was observed a few times. The chain recombines TRBV11-2 with TRBJ2-5; maybe TRBD2 (6 bases). V was trimmed by 5 bases and J by 7 bases, leaving 23 bases between them. CDR1 and CDR2 from the germline V gene are SGHAT and FQNNGV. The CDR3 sequence is 16 residues long. The CDR3 DNA reads as TGTGCCAGCAGCCTGTCGGACTCTTGGAGGGGCGGGACCCAGTACTTC. It yields the protein CASSLSDSWRGGTQYF.

This clone appeared a few times. The chain is built from TRBV7-6 and TRBJ1-1; no clear D gene. The CDR3 runs to 11 residues. The V end was cut by 4 bases, the J end by 5 bases, with 5 bases between. The germline V gene encodes CDR1 SGHVS and CDR2 FNYEAQ. CDR3 nucleotides: TGTGCCAGCAGCTCAGAAACTGAAGCTTTCTTT. It encodes CASSSETEAFF.

V and J are TRBV29-1 and TRBJ2-1; D uncertain. The V gene's germline CDR1 is SQVTM and CDR2 ANQGSEA. V shed 0 bases and J shed 0 bases, with 6 bases lying between them. The CDR3 has 14 residues. CDR3 in DNA: TGCAGCGTTGAAGAGGTAGGCTCCTACAATGAGCAGTTCTTC. Protein: CSVEEVGSYNEQFF.